One T cell receptor beta chain is described in this entry. Antigen unknown. The data stem from a study of beta chain features in type 1 diabetes. Study-wide results and limits: The influence of HLA type on TCRB rearrangement stayed undetermined.

Germline V gene sequence: CDR1 LNHDA, CDR2 SQIVND (reference sequence). V shed 11 bases and J shed 8 bases, with 18 bases lying between them. CDR3 length: 12 residues. Sequenced material consisted of expressed TCRB transcripts (all of the isolated RNA was reverse transcribed). Method: immunoSEQ multiplex PCR; TCRdb's copy keeps in-frame clones and lacks some. Seen here are 130,000 or so clones, roughly 10% observed once, and the top ten hold around 0.65%. This chain links TRBV19 with TRBJ1-2; unclear D gene. The sample taken for sequencing was central memory CD4+ T cells from blood. This receptor was identified in a woman between 35 and 50 years old in good health. CDR3 sequence reads: CAANGGSGGYTF. The CDR3 nucleotides read TGTGCCGCCAACGGCGGTTCCGGCGGCTACACCTTC.